Shown below are 11 T cell receptor beta chains from a single sample sequenced in a study of shared clonotypes between healthy human individuals. Data came from immunoSEQ multiplex PCR; TCRdb stores just in-frame clones and leaves some out. This table has about 2.3 million clones, approximately 93% appearing once. The sample consisted of naive CD4+ T cells from PBMCs. Subset described: CD45RA+ positively selected. These receptors all come from a man between 18 and 35 years old in good health. Some clones in this sample may be carry-over from other donors' samples.

The chain is built from TRBV28 and TRBJ2-6; 9 bases are shared with TRBD2. J was trimmed by 0 bases and V by 2 bases; bases with no gene match: 2. Germline V gives CDR1 MDHEN, CDR2 SYDVKM. This CDR3 contains 17 residues. Here the CDR3 reads CASSLTSGFSGANVLTF. CDR3 nucleotides: TGTGCCAGCAGTTTAACTAGCGGGTTCTCTGGGGCCAACGTCCTGACTTTC.

The genes are TRBV5-8 and TRBJ2-7, with 9 bases identical to TRBD1. Trimming at V came to 4 bases and at J to 5 bases, leaving 13 bases not matched to a gene. The CDR3 loop spans 16 amino acids. CDR1 SGHTS and CDR2 YDEGEE come from the germline V gene. CDR3 in amino acids: CASSHRPGQGTHEQYF. The CDR3 nucleotides are TGTGCCAGCAGCCACAGACCGGGACAGGGTACTCACGAGCAGTACTTC.

The CDR3 here is CASRFQGLAPGDEQFF. The CDR3 DNA sequence: TGTGCCAGCAGATTCCAGGGGTTGGCCCCCGGGGATGAGCAGTTCTTC. This chain connects TRBV7-9 to TRBJ2-1; possibly TRBD1 for D (6 bases). The germline gives CDR1 SEHNR, CDR2 FQNEAQ (reference sequence). This CDR3 is 16 amino acids long. V lost 6 bases to trimming and J lost 8 bases, with 23 bases between them.

The chain recombines TRBV4-1 with TRBJ1-5, with 8 bases matching TRBD1. The CDR3 sequence is 15 residues long. The J segment lost 9 bases and the V segment lost 0 bases, leaving 7 bases of the junction unmatched. In germline, CDR1 is MGHRA, CDR2 YSYEKL. This CDR3 is CASSQDEQGVRPQHF. The CDR3 coding sequence is TGCGCCAGCAGCCAAGATGAACAGGGGGTAAGGCCCCAGCATTTT.

The rearrangement joins TRBV7-2 to TRBJ2-7; 8 positions match TRBD2. The CDR3 is 15 residues long. Germline V gene sequence: CDR1 SGHTA, CDR2 FQGNSA. J was trimmed by 0 bases and V by 4 bases; bases with no gene match: 5. CDR3 loop: CASSYTSGNSYEQYF. CDR3 DNA: TGTGCCAGCAGCTACACTAGCGGCAACTCCTACGAGCAGTACTTC.

This chain uses TRBV6-6 with TRBJ2-1; D is possibly TRBD2 (5 bases). This CDR3 region has 14 residues. V was trimmed by 6 bases and J by 2 bases, leaving 11 bases between them. Germline assignment: CDR1 MNHNY and CDR2 SVGAGI (reference sequence). CDR3 coding DNA: TGTGCCAGCAGGCCACTAGACCCCTACAATGAGCAGTTCTTC. It yields the protein CASRPLDPYNEQFF.

V usage is TRBV5-6 and J usage is TRBJ1-5; D possibly corresponds to TRBD1 (6 bases). This CDR3 comprises 18 residues. Trimming left V 2 bases short and J 0 bases short, with 18 bases between. Germline V lookup: CDR1 SGHDT, CDR2 YYEEEE. CDR3 amino acids: CASSLAIQGIYSNQPQHF. The DNA for the CDR3 is TGTGCCAGCAGCTTAGCGATTCAGGGGATCTATAGCAATCAGCCCCAGCATTTT. Full variable domain (missing parts from reference TRBV5-6 and TRBJ1-5): DAGVTQSPTHLIKTRGQQVTLRCSPKSGHDTVSWYQQALGQGPQFIFQYYEEEERQRGNFPDRFSGHQFPNYSSELNVNALLLGDSALYLCASSLAIQGIYSNQPQHFGDGTRLSIL.

The rearrangement uses TRBV5-1 and TRBJ2-7, with 7 nucleotides matching TRBD1. The CDR3 has 19 residues. The V and J ends lost 2 bases and 3 bases, in that order; junction bases with no gene match: 20. The V gene's germline CDR1 is SGHRS and CDR2 YFSETQ. The CDR3 region has the DNA TGCGCCAGCAGCTTTCGGCCGAGGCTTCCGGGACAGTCCTTCTACGAGCAGTACTTC. Protein product: CASSFRPRLPGQSFYEQYF. The whole variable domain, filled in from reference TRBV5-1 and TRBJ2-7, reads KAGVTQTPRYLIKTRGQQVTLSCSPISGHRSVSWYQQTPGQGLQFLFEYFSETQRNKGNFPGRFSGRQFSNSRSEMNVSTLELGDSALYLCASSFRPRLPGQSFYEQYFGPGTRLTVT.

The rearrangement links TRBV5-1 to TRBJ1-2; D is undetermined. Germline CDR1 and CDR2: SGHRS and YFSETQ. The V gene lost 2 bases and the J gene lost 4 bases, with 12 bases spanning the gap. The CDR3 has 14 residues. The CDR3 is CASSFGQWIYGYTF. CDR3 bases: TGCGCCAGCAGCTTTGGGCAGTGGATCTATGGCTACACCTTC. Full variable domain (remainder filled in from reference TRBV5-1 and TRBJ1-2): KAGVTQTPRYLIKTRGQQVTLSCSPISGHRSVSWYQQTPGQGLQFLFEYFSETQRNKGNFPGRFSGRQFSNSRSEMNVSTLELGDSALYLCASSFGQWIYGYTFGSGTRLTVV.

This chain uses TRBV6-1 with TRBJ1-2, with unresolved D. V was clipped by 2 bases and J by 8 bases, with 12 bases between them. Germline V gene lookup returns CDR1 MNHNS and CDR2 SASEGT. The CDR3 is made up of 13 amino acids. The CDR3 here is CASSESFFGGYTF. The CDR3 DNA sequence: TGTGCCAGCAGTGAAAGTTTTTTTGGCGGCTACACCTTC.

The chain has TRBV4-1 and TRBJ2-2; a possible D gene is TRBD2 (6 bases). Germline-derived CDR1 and CDR2 are MGHRA and YSYEKL. V lost 0 bases to trimming and J lost 1 base, with 9 bases between them. CDR3 size: 16 residues. CDR3 sequence reads: CASSQDVGRNTGELFF. The CDR3 region has the DNA TGCGCCAGCAGCCAAGATGTCGGGAGGAACACCGGGGAGCTGTTTTTT.